This T cell receptor (beta chain) was identified in a study of early T cells in non-severe SARS-CoV-2 infection. As for the study in general: Unsorted whole-blood RNA was sequenced in bulk, leaving chains unpaired. Broader study findings: The VDJdb matching leaned toward anti-spike CD8 responses and overlooked private and CD4 specificities.

The CDR3 extends over 17 amino acids. V shed 4 bases and J 7 bases; nucleotides not matched to a gene: 14. The germline gives CDR1 SGHNT, CDR2 YYREEE (reference sequence). Unique molecular identifiers tagged individual cDNA molecules. TCRdb used MiXCR to reprocess the 5' RACE reads, holding one entry per CDR3 protein. The table records approximately 35,000 distinct CDR3 sequences, about 5% of them present only once. At least ten counts were recorded for this clonotype. Its antigen is as yet unknown. This clonotype was obtained from an adult who was a healthcare worker with PCR-confirmed SARS-CoV-2 infection or an uninfected control (not recorded which). The sequencing input was whole blood. This sequence joins TRBV5-4 and TRBJ2-2; 9 positions agree with TRBD1. CDR3 in DNA: TGTGCCAGCAGCCGAAGACAGGGGGGAAAACTTATCGGGGAGCTGTTTTTT. The encoded protein is CASSRRQGGKLIGELFF.